These 18 T cell receptor beta chains were sequenced from one sample in a study of response to subunit inactivated influenza vaccine. TCRdb ran MiXCR on the RT-PCR reads and lists one entry per CDR3 protein. The data hold 500,000 to 650,000 distinct CDR3 sequences, with 7.6% observed a single time. The sequences come from PBMCs from blood, collected approximately 25 months after vaccination. Source of these receptors: a man aged 50-75 years who received an inactivated influenza vaccine.

This clonotype was observed many times. The genes are TRBV6-5 and TRBJ1-1; D gene unclear. CDR1 is MNHEY and CDR2 is SVGAGI in the germline V gene. This CDR3 region has 12 residues. Trimming pared 4 bases from V and 1 base from J, leaving 4 bases between. The DNA for the CDR3 is TGTGCCAGCAGTTCGAGGAACACTGAAGCTTTCTTT. As protein: CASSSRNTEAFF.

V and J are TRBV14 and TRBJ2-1; 9 nucleotides align to TRBD2. V lost 4 bases to trimming and J lost 8 bases; unmatched junction nucleotides: 12. Germline values: CDR1 SGHDN, CDR2 FVKESK. The CDR3 is 16 amino acids. This CDR3 reads CASSRLPGLAMHEQFF. DNA of the CDR3: TGTGCCAGCAGCCGTTTACCGGGACTAGCTATGCATGAGCAGTTCTTC.

The rearrangement uses TRBV2 and TRBJ1-1; 7 bases line up with TRBD1. The CDR3 sequence is 14 residues long. V shed 5 bases, J shed 1 base, and the junction held 4 bases outside the gene matches. CDR1 is SNHLY, CDR2 FYNNEI, per germline. The CDR3 coding sequence is TGTGCCAGCAGTTCCGACAGGGCGAACACTGAAGCTTTCTTT. Protein sequence: CASSSDRANTEAFF.

This clonotype was found a few times. The chain carries TRBV6-2 or TRBV6-3 and TRBJ1-6; D possibly corresponds to TRBD1 (5 bases). V lost 6 bases, J lost 7 bases, and 13 bases lay in between. The germline V gene has CDR1 MNHEY and CDR2 SVGEGT. The CDR3 consists of 14 residues. The CDR3 DNA follows: TGTGCCAGCAGCACCCGACAGACCAATTCACCCCTCCACTTT. It yields the protein CASSTRQTNSPLHF.

The V and J genes are TRBV11-3 and TRBJ2-2; TRBD1 might be the D (6 bases). Trimming took off 3 bases at V and 4 bases at J, with 12 bases between the two ends. The germline gives CDR1 SGHNT, CDR2 YENEEA. The CDR3 covers 15 residues. The CDR3 loop reads CASSLEGGLTGELFF. CDR3 bases: TGTGCCAGCAGCTTGGAAGGGGGTCTCACCGGGGAGCTGTTTTTT.

Many counts were recorded for this clonotype. The genes are TRBV9 and TRBJ2-3; D is possibly TRBD1 (5 bases). The germline gives CDR1 SGDLS, CDR2 YYNGEE. The CDR3 runs 16 residues. V was trimmed by 3 bases and J by 4 bases, leaving 18 bases between them. The CDR3 coding sequence is TGTGCCAGCAGCGCCAACTTTCAGGGATTGTCAGATACGCAGTATTTT. Translation gives CASSANFQGLSDTQYF.

In nucleotides, the CDR3 is TGTGCCAGTAGTCCGGGAGTCCACTATGGCTACACCTTC. The encoded protein is CASSPGVHYGYTF. The rearrangement uses TRBV19 and TRBJ1-2; D unclear. Deletions cut 5 bases from V and 3 bases from J, with 10 bases between. This CDR3 is built from 13 residues. The germline V gene has CDR1 LNHDA and CDR2 SQIVND (reference sequence).

The sample holds a few counts of this clonotype. The chain combines TRBV7-2 with TRBJ1-2; 7 nucleotides agree with TRBD1. V was clipped by 1 base and J by 6 bases; unmatched bases: 5. CDR3 size: 14 residues. The V gene's germline CDR1 is SGHTA and CDR2 FQGNSA. CDR3 residues: CASSLGQGGDGYTF. CDR3 DNA sequence: TGTGCCAGCAGCTTAGGCCAGGGGGGCGATGGCTACACCTTC.

This clonotype was observed many times. The rearrangement uses TRBV7-8 and TRBJ2-5, with D unresolved. Germline assignment: CDR1 SGHVS and CDR2 FQNEAQ. The V gene lost 5 bases and the J gene lost 3 bases, with 16 bases spanning the gap. The CDR3 covers 15 residues. This chain's CDR3 is CASSPTDGREETQYF. CDR3 sequence (DNA): TGTGCCAGCAGCCCCACCGACGGGCGTGAAGAGACCCAGTACTTC.

The chain recombines TRBV7-2 with TRBJ1-6; no clear D gene. The CDR3 runs 16 residues. The V end lost 1 base, the J end lost 10 bases, and 17 bases lay between the germline ends. Per germline, CDR1 SGHTA and CDR2 FQGNSA. The CDR3 DNA is TGTGCCAGCAGCTTAGTGGCACTCAACCATGAGTCACCCCTCCACTTT. Protein product: CASSLVALNHESPLHF. The variable domain in full, completed from reference TRBV7-2 and TRBJ1-6, reads GAGVSQSPSNKVTEKGKDVELRCDPISGHTALYWYRQSLGQGLEFLIYFQGNSAPDKSGLPSDRFSAERTGGSVSTLTIQRTQQEDSAVYLCASSLVALNHESPLHFGNGTRLTVT.

This clonotype was observed a few times. The chain carries TRBV7-9 and TRBJ2-7; the D is unclear. Trimming cost V 5 bases and J 2 bases, with 10 bases left between them. In germline, CDR1 is SEHNR, CDR2 FQNEAQ (reference sequence). This CDR3 spans 13 amino acids. The CDR3 loop reads CASSPLGPYEQYF. DNA for the CDR3: TGTGCCAGCAGCCCACTGGGCCCCTACGAGCAGTACTTC.

This clonotype was seen more than once but under ten times. V usage is TRBV20-1 and J usage is TRBJ1-6; 9 nucleotides agree with TRBD1. Germline trimming cut 6 bases from V and 3 bases from J; bases unmatched to any gene: 9. CDR1 and CDR2 from the germline V gene are DFQATT and SNEGSKA (reference sequence). The CDR3 extends over 16 amino acids. The CDR3 loop reads CSATGTGSRYNSPLHF. CDR3 coding DNA: TGCAGTGCAACCGGGACAGGGTCCCGCTATAATTCACCCCTCCACTTT.

The table lists this clonotype with a few counts. The chain combines TRBV19 with TRBJ2-3; D perhaps matches TRBD2 (6 bases). Germline CDR1 is LNHDA and CDR2 is SQIVND (reference sequence). The V end was cut by 3 bases, the J end by 5 bases, with 12 bases between. The CDR3 runs 14 residues. The CDR3 loop is CASSILDYKDTQYF. CDR3 coding DNA: TGTGCCAGTAGTATTTTGGACTACAAAGATACGCAGTATTTT.

This clonotype was seen a few times. The chain uses TRBV5-5 and TRBJ2-3; 8 bases agree with TRBD2. The CDR3 sequence is 16 residues long. Trimming removed 1 base from V and 3 bases from J; junction bases left unmatched: 7. Looked up from germline, CDR1 is SGHKS and CDR2 is YYEKEE (reference sequence). CDR3 residues: CASSLFLSGATDTQYF. CDR3 sequence (DNA): TGTGCCAGCAGCTTGTTTCTTAGCGGGGCTACAGATACGCAGTATTTT.

This clonotype was recorded many times. The chain has TRBV4-3 and TRBJ1-3; D is unresolved. The CDR3 consists of 14 residues. V shed 1 base and J shed 4 bases, with 8 bases lying between them. Germline loops: CDR1 LGHNA, CDR2 YSLEER. The DNA for the CDR3 is TGCGCCAGCAGCCAAGCTATTAGAGGAAACACCATATATTTT. Translation gives CASSQAIRGNTIYF.

This clonotype was recorded a few times. This chain uses TRBV20-1 with TRBJ2-1; 7 bases line up with TRBD2. J was trimmed by 4 bases and V by 3 bases; bases with no gene match: 9. From germline, CDR1 is DFQATT and CDR2 SNEGSKA (reference sequence). The CDR3 has 15 amino acids. The CDR3 sequence: CSASRLARLYNEQFF. The CDR3 nucleotides read TGCAGTGCTAGTAGACTAGCTCGGTTATACAATGAGCAGTTCTTC.

This clonotype was seen repeatedly, ten times or more. This rearrangement joins TRBV12-3 or TRBV12-4 to TRBJ1-2; 9 nucleotides agree with TRBD1. V trimming: 5 bases; J trimming: 7 bases; junction bases outside the gene matches: 8. This CDR3 is 14 amino acids long. CDR3 DNA sequence: TGTGCCAGCAGTCATAGGGACAGGGTAACTGGCTACACCTTC. Amino acid sequence: CASSHRDRVTGYTF.

This clonotype was detected ten times or more. This rearrangement joins TRBV20-1 to TRBJ2-7, with D perhaps matching TRBD1 (6 bases). Trimming took 0 bases from V and 9 from J, leaving 21 bases between them. The CDR3 loop spans 15 amino acids. Germline CDR1 DFQATT, CDR2 SNEGSKA (reference sequence). This CDR3 is CSARDRADSLRGQYF. DNA for the CDR3: TGCAGTGCTAGAGATCGTGCGGACAGCCTACGAGGGCAGTACTTC.